This T cell receptor (beta chain) derives from a study of T cell responses to AZD1222 COVID-19 vaccine. Sequenced by immunoSEQ multiplex PCR; TCRdb stores in-frame clones only, minus some. The sample lists 120,000 or so clones; around 89% were seen once. In its sample, this clone was seen once. Its antigen is still unknown. This CDR3 contains 14 residues. Looked up from germline, CDR1 is LGHDT and CDR2 is YNNKEL (reference sequence). The V gene lost 5 bases and the J gene lost 5 bases, with 15 bases spanning the gap. Study outcomes and limitations: Within unmutated variant regions lay the reported targets of nearly half of spike-specific TCRs. Donors were largely white British and mainly female; clonal diversity was possibly underestimated. Among those given AZD1222, only six or seven were seropositive at baseline.

V and J are TRBV3-1 (or the pseudogene TRBV3-2) and TRBJ1-1, with D unresolved. The source material was peripheral blood, sampled on day 0 of MenACWY control vaccination. This TCR was recovered from an adult in good health. The CDR3 DNA sequence: TGTGCCAGCAGCTACCTAGGGAGGGTAACTGAAGCTTTCTTT. Its translation is CASSYLGRVTEAFF.